The rows below give T cell receptor beta chains drawn from one sample of a study of blood T cell repertoires in COVID-19. Some clones are missing from TCRdb's copy, which holds only in-frame ones; the method was immunoSEQ multiplex PCR. Among approximately 300,000 clones, under 95% were seen once, and the ten largest hold around a sixth. Material: PBMCs or T cells enriched from blood (not recorded which). These TCRs come from a woman in her twenties or thirties who had recovered from COVID-19. CDR3s include the opening cysteine and the closing phenylalanine or tryptophan. A D gene is named only where the DNA matches it firmly. The listing skips clone size in some rows; elsewhere it reads once, few, many or a size class.

.	once	TRBV15	TRBJ2-3	CATSRWLNGILDTQYF	TGTGCCACCAGCAGATGGCTTAACGGGATCCTAGATACGCAGTATTTT
.	once	TRBV5-8	TRBJ1-4	CASSPRTAGNEKLFF	TGTGCCAGCAGCCCTCGGACCGCGGGTAATGAAAAACTGTTTTTT
TRBD1	.	TRBV19	TRBJ1-2	CATRDRGRSGNGYTF	TGTGCCACCCGGGACAGGGGGCGATCAGGCAATGGCTACACCTTC
TRBD2	.	TRBV9	TRBJ2-7	CASSSRTGGHEQYF	TGTGCCAGCAGCTCTCGGACGGGAGGCCACGAGCAGTACTTC
TRBD2	.	TRBV5-4	TRBJ2-3	CASSLTRLASTDTQYF	TGTGCCAGCAGCCTAACCAGACTAGCTAGCACAGATACGCAGTATTTT
TRBD2	.	TRBV29-1	TRBJ2-7	CSGTSGGGEQYF	TGCAGCGGGACTAGCGGGGGGGGTGAGCAGTACTTC
.	few	TRBV5-4	TRBJ1-1	CASSFRPGRYYPNTEAFF	TGTGCCAGCAGCTTTCGCCCTGGGAGGTATTACCCGAACACTGAAGCTTTCTTT
TRBD2	.	TRBV7-2	TRBJ2-1	CASSLRRGGWSFSEQFF	TGTGCCAGCAGCTTAAGGCGGGGGGGCTGGTCCTTTAGTGAGCAGTTCTTC
.	.	TRBV11-1	TRBJ2-5	CAGGTGKGETQYF	TGTGCCGGTGGTACAGGGAAAGGAGAGACCCAGTACTTC
.	.	TRBV18	TRBJ2-3	CASSPPHSNGDTQYF	TGTGCCAGTTCACCACCCCATTCGAACGGAGATACGCAGTATTTT
.	.	TRBV30	TRBJ2-7	CAWSVRLVSYEQYF	TGTGCCTGGAGTGTACGGCTAGTTTCCTACGAGCAGTACTTC
.	.	TRBV7-9	TRBJ2-5	CASSITDSPQETQYF	TGTGCCAGCAGCATAACCGACAGTCCCCAGGAGACCCAGTACTTC
TRBD2	.	TRBV11-2	TRBJ2-2	CASSLFISGYGYTGELFF	TGTGCCAGCAGCTTATTCATTAGCGGGTACGGGTACACCGGGGAGCTGTTTTTT
TRBD1	.	TRBV12-5	TRBJ2-1	CASGAPGQGILRSYNEQFF	TGTGCTAGTGGTGCGCCGGGACAGGGGATTTTGAGGTCCTACAATGAGCAGTTCTTC
.	.	TRBV20-1	TRBJ1-1	CSALRAFF	TGCAGTGCTCTACGAGCTTTCTTT
.	.	TRBV30	TRBJ1-1	CAWSIVANTEAFF	TGTGCCTGGAGTATAGTCGCGAACACTGAAGCTTTCTTT
.	.	TRBV6-2/TRBV6-3	TRBJ2-7	CASSQPFDRTYEQYF	TGTGCCAGCAGTCAACCATTCGACAGGACCTACGAGCAGTACTTC
.	.	TRBV6-2/TRBV6-3	TRBJ1-5	CASSSRGSNQPQHF	TGTGCCAGCAGTTCTAGGGGTAGCAATCAGCCCCAGCATTTT
TRBD1	.	TRBV4-1	TRBJ1-2	CASSQGGQGLRRSDGYTF	TGCGCCAGCAGCCAAGGGGGACAGGGGTTACGAAGGTCTGATGGCTACACCTTC
TRBD1	.	TRBV7-6	TRBJ1-6	CASSAGTGDSPLHF	TGTGCCAGCAGCGCAGGGACAGGGGATTCACCCCTCCACTTT
TRBD1	once	TRBV5-4	TRBJ1-2	CASSFGGQGKLYGYTF	TGTGCCAGCAGCTTTGGGGGACAGGGAAAACTCTATGGCTACACCTTC
TRBD2	.	TRBV5-6	TRBJ2-3	CASSPGLASTDTQYF	TGTGCCAGCAGCCCCGGACTAGCAAGCACAGATACGCAGTATTTT
.	.	TRBV12-3/TRBV12-4	TRBJ2-1	CASKEHSYNEQFF	TGTGCCAGCAAAGAGCACTCCTACAATGAGCAGTTCTTC
TRBD2	few	TRBV5-1	TRBJ2-1	CASSLGSRLAGADLDEQFF	TGCGCCAGCAGCTTGGGGTCGAGGCTAGCGGGAGCGGATCTTGATGAGCAGTTCTTC
TRBD1	.	TRBV9	TRBJ2-7	CASSVGQGAAYEQYF	TGTGCCAGCAGCGTAGGACAGGGGGCCGCCTACGAGCAGTACTTC
.	.	TRBV30	TRBJ2-3	CAWLTTNTQYF	TGTGCCTGGTTGACTACAAATACGCAGTATTTT
.	few	TRBV11-2	TRBJ2-5	CASSQTIGEWETQYF	TGTGCCAGCAGCCAGACGATCGGGGAGTGGGAGACCCAGTACTTC
TRBD2	.	TRBV7-2	TRBJ2-3	CASSVYLAGGATDTQYF	TGTGCCAGCAGCGTCTACCTGGCGGGGGGCGCCACAGATACGCAGTATTTT
.	once	TRBV28	TRBJ2-7	CASSFYSRLDEQYF	TGTGCCAGCAGTTTTTACAGTCGCCTCGACGAGCAGTACTTC
.	.	TRBV7-8	TRBJ2-2	CASSQYYRRQGSTGELFF	TGTGCCAGCAGCCAATATTATCGACGGCAGGGGAGCACCGGGGAGCTGTTTTTT
TRBD2	.	TRBV4-1	TRBJ2-5	CASSQGPSGETQYF	TGCGCCAGCAGCCAAGGTCCTAGCGGGGAGACCCAGTACTTC
TRBD1	.	TRBV7-6	TRBJ2-5	CASSLDGQGPVGETQYF	TGTGCCAGCAGCTTAGATGGACAGGGGCCTGTTGGAGAGACCCAGTACTTC
.	.	TRBV7-9	TRBJ2-2	CASSPNTGELFF	TGTGCCAGCAGCCCCAATACCGGGGAGCTGTTTTTT
.	once	TRBV19	TRBJ1-1	CASSILDRMNTEAFF	TGTGCCAGTAGTATTCTCGACAGAATGAACACTGAAGCTTTCTTT
TRBD2	few	TRBV6-2/TRBV6-3	TRBJ2-5	CASSYPLTSGRAGAETQYF	TGTGCCAGCAGTTACCCCTTGACTAGCGGGAGGGCGGGGGCAGAGACCCAGTACTTC
.	few	TRBV7-3	TRBJ2-1	CASSLNQQGTYNEQFF	TGTGCCAGCAGCCTAAACCAACAGGGCACCTACAATGAGCAGTTCTTC
.	.	TRBV7-2	TRBJ2-7	CASSDRWEQYF	TGTGCCAGCAGCGACAGATGGGAGCAGTACTTC
TRBD1	.	TRBV28	TRBJ2-5	CASRYRTGRETQYF	TGTGCCAGCAGATATAGGACAGGGCGAGAGACCCAGTACTTC
.	.	TRBV6-6	TRBJ1-5	CASRTTGGNQPQHF	TGTGCCAGCAGAACGACGGGGGGCAATCAGCCCCAGCATTTT
.	.	TRBV7-9	TRBJ2-7	CASRNTVLAYEQYF	TGTGCCAGCAGGAATACGGTTCTAGCCTACGAGCAGTACTTC
TRBD1	once	TRBV19	TRBJ1-2	CASSIVGGPMAYYGYTF	TGTGCCAGTAGTATAGTAGGGGGCCCCATGGCCTACTATGGCTACACCTTC
.	.	TRBV6-2/TRBV6-3	TRBJ2-7	CASSYAGLPEQYF	TGTGCCAGCAGTTATGCGGGACTCCCCGAGCAGTACTTC
TRBD2	.	TRBV30	TRBJ2-1	CAWSAGTSGGDEQFF	TGTGCCTGGAGTGCGGGGACTAGCGGGGGGGATGAGCAGTTCTTC
.	.	TRBV7-9	TRBJ2-3	CASSLAVAGGTDTQYF	TGTGCCAGCAGCTTAGCGGTGGCAGGGGGGACAGATACGCAGTATTTT
TRBD1	.	TRBV27	TRBJ2-7	CASRYTAGTGVLEQYF	TGTGCCAGCAGGTATACCGCCGGGACAGGGGTATTGGAGCAGTACTTC
.	.	TRBV5-1	TRBJ2-4	CASSLERPGAKNIQYF	TGCGCCAGCAGCTTGGAACGGCCCGGGGCCAAAAACATTCAGTACTTC